Listed below are T cell receptor beta chains from one sample, sequenced in a study of identical twins. TCRdb reanalysed the 5' RACE reads using MiXCR and keeps one entry per CDR3 protein. In the table there are some 790,000 distinct CDR3 sequences, around a sixth of which are singletons. The sample was also linked to a second study, of T cells expressing NK-cell markers.

The source material was PBMCs. Source of these receptors: a woman aged 18-30 years in good health. CDR3s include the opening cysteine and the closing phenylalanine or tryptophan. A D gene is named only where the DNA matches it firmly. Clone size is given for some rows only: seen once, a few or many times, or a class if the clone is expanded.

size,D,V,J,CDR3,DNA
NA,NA,TRBV12-3/TRBV12-4,TRBJ2-1,CASSKQYGWLYNEQFF,TGTGCCAGCAGCAAACAGTACGGGTGGCTTTACAATGAGCAGTTCTTC
few,NA,TRBV10-3,TRBJ2-6,CAISDRSPLSSGANVLTF,TGTGCCATCAGTGACAGATCTCCCCTTTCCTCTGGGGCCAACGTCCTGACTTTC
NA,TRBD1,TRBV6-2/TRBV6-3,TRBJ2-7,CASSRDRVYKQYF,TGTGCCAGCAGCCGAGACAGGGTGTACAAGCAGTACTTC
few,TRBD2,TRBV7-3,TRBJ2-1,CASSLAFGGSGVYNEQFF,TGTGCCAGCAGCTTGGCGTTTGGGGGTAGCGGGGTCTACAATGAGCAGTTCTTC
few,NA,TRBV6-5,TRBJ1-4,CASSSEFVPEKLFF,TGTGCCAGCAGTTCTGAATTTGTACCAGAAAAACTGTTTTTT
NA,TRBD2,TRBV12-3/TRBV12-4,TRBJ2-7,CASSLGGLAGGAAGEQYF,TGTGCCAGCAGTTTAGGGGGACTAGCGGGAGGTGCTGCGGGGGAGCAGTACTTC
once,TRBD2,TRBV2,TRBJ2-3,CASKHPAKLAGSTDTQYF,TGTGCCAGCAAGCACCCCGCGAAACTAGCGGGAAGCACAGATACGCAGTATTTT
NA,NA,TRBV27,TRBJ2-5,CASSKAGGYRGETQYF,TGTGCCAGCAGTAAGGCTGGGGGGTACAGAGGAGAGACCCAGTACTTC
few,NA,TRBV5-1,TRBJ2-3,CASSRGIASTDTQYF,TGCGCCAGCAGTAGAGGCATCGCTAGCACAGATACGCAGTATTTT
NA,NA,TRBV27,TRBJ2-6,CASSLYGSSGANVLTF,TGTGCCAGCAGTTTATATGGGTCCTCTGGGGCCAACGTCCTGACTTTC
NA,TRBD2,TRBV20-1,TRBJ2-3,CSAPGTGGVGTQYF,TGCAGTGCGCCAGGAACGGGGGGGGTCGGTACGCAGTATTTT
NA,NA,TRBV24-1,TRBJ2-1,CATYREYSSYNEQFF,TGTGCCACCTACCGGGAGTATAGCTCCTACAATGAGCAGTTCTTC
NA,NA,TRBV16,TRBJ1-5,CASSPTYLQGSNQPQHF,TGTGCCAGCAGTCCAACCTACCTCCAGGGTAGCAATCAGCCCCAGCATTTT
NA,TRBD1,TRBV20-1,TRBJ2-3,CSARDRGGTDTQYF,TGCAGTGCCCGGGACAGGGGAGGAACAGATACGCAGTATTTT
few,NA,TRBV4-2,TRBJ2-1,CASSQGRRASNEQFF,TGTGCCAGCAGCCAAGGCCGCCGGGCTTCCAATGAGCAGTTCTTC
NA,NA,TRBV6-1,TRBJ2-5,CASRPSDGTPGRETQYF,TGTGCCAGCAGACCCTCTGACGGGACTCCGGGACGGGAGACCCAGTACTTC
few,NA,TRBV7-2,TRBJ2-3,CASTITTDTQYF,TGTGCCAGCACCATCACCACAGATACGCAGTATTTT
few,TRBD1,TRBV20-1,TRBJ1-1,CSACRDRGTEAFF,TGCAGTGCTTGTAGGGACAGGGGCACTGAAGCTTTCTTT
few,NA,TRBV20-1,TRBJ2-7,CSAGGYSYEQYF,TGCAGTGCTGGCGGGTACTCCTACGAGCAGTACTTC
NA,NA,TRBV30,TRBJ2-7,CAWSPDYISYEQYF,TGTGCCTGGAGTCCGGACTATATCTCCTACGAGCAGTACTTC
few,TRBD2,TRBV12-3/TRBV12-4,TRBJ2-5,CASSLSDWGRDQETQYF,TGTGCCAGCAGTCTTTCCGATTGGGGGAGGGATCAAGAGACCCAGTACTTC
NA,NA,TRBV19,TRBJ2-1,CASSTGSSGNNEQFF,TGTGCCAGTAGCACAGGGAGTAGCGGAAACAATGAGCAGTTCTTC
NA,NA,TRBV12-3/TRBV12-4,TRBJ2-7,CASSTQVGGYEQYF,TGTGCCAGCAGTACCCAGGTAGGGGGCTACGAGCAGTACTTC